This entry lists 27 T cell receptor beta chains sequenced from one sample in a study of post-analysis software for immune sequencing data. Study-level findings and limits: Comparison of patients with controls showed five TRBV segments more frequent in patients, TRBV5-6, TRBV5-1 and TRBV20-1 among them.

Their antigens are not known. Every TCR beta cDNA library bore unique molecular identifiers. Each CDR3 protein is one row after TCRdb ran MiXCR on the PCR reads. The profile covers about 820,000 distinct CDR3 sequences, with approximately 53% appearing a single time and approximately 4.3% taken by the ten largest. Sequencing was carried out using blood. These receptors were obtained from a girl between 5 and 17 years old with multiple sclerosis.

There are a few counts of this clonotype. The chain recombines TRBV20-1 with TRBJ2-5, with a possible D match to TRBD2 (5 bases). Germline V gene lookup returns CDR1 DFQATT and CDR2 SNEGSKA (reference sequence). This CDR3 spans 15 amino acids. With 4 bases removed from V and 5 bases from J, the gap between germline ends came to 20 bases. This CDR3 reads CSAIDVDGVRETQYF. CDR3 coding DNA: TGCAGTGCTATCGACGTCGACGGGGTCCGCGAGACCCAGTACTTC.

The V and J genes are TRBV29-1 and TRBJ2-5, with D perhaps matching TRBD1 (5 bases). The V gene lost 2 bases and the J gene lost 11 bases, with 15 bases spanning the gap. The germline gives CDR1 SQVTM, CDR2 ANQGSEA. This CDR3 is built from 12 residues. As DNA, the CDR3 is TGCAGCGTTGAACAGGGAACTGGAGAGCAGTACTTC. It encodes CSVEQGTGEQYF.

This chain uses TRBV2 with TRBJ2-2; 12 bases are shared with TRBD1. This CDR3 spans 18 amino acids. Losses at the gene ends were 6 bases for V and 7 bases for J; bases not matched to a gene: 15. Germline V gene sequence: CDR1 SNHLY, CDR2 FYNNEI. The CDR3 here is CASSVPGQGARTIGELFF. The DNA of the CDR3 is TGTGCCAGCAGCGTCCCGGGACAGGGGGCGAGAACCATCGGGGAGCTGTTTTTT.

The sample holds one count of this clonotype. The rearrangement joins TRBV29-1 to TRBJ1-1; 7 bases align to TRBD1. The CDR3 has 13 amino acids. Unmatched junction bases numbered 8, after V lost 8 bases and J lost 2 bases. The germline V gene encodes CDR1 SQVTM and CDR2 ANQGSEA. The CDR3 spells CSQGDTVNTEAFF. The CDR3 region has the DNA TGCAGCCAGGGGGATACAGTAAACACTGAAGCTTTCTTT.

This clonotype has only a few counts. V gene TRBV20-1 combines with J gene TRBJ2-1; tentative D call: TRBD2 (7 bases). The V end was cut by 4 bases, the J end by 4 bases, with 17 bases between. This CDR3 is built from 15 residues. Germline V CDR1 and CDR2: DFQATT, SNEGSKA (reference sequence). CDR3 residues: CSANTGGPFYNEQFF. The CDR3 nucleotides are TGCAGTGCTAACACGGGGGGCCCCTTTTACAATGAGCAGTTCTTC.

The rearrangement joins TRBV3-1 to TRBJ2-7; 7 bases are a match to TRBD1. The CDR3 has 14 residues. The ends lost 3 bases at V and 6 bases at J; junction bases unmatched: 8. In germline, CDR1 is LGHDT, CDR2 YNNKEL (reference sequence). The DNA for the CDR3 is TGTGCCAGCAGCCAGAACAGGGGTTTCGGCGAGCAGTACTTC. Encoded protein: CASSQNRGFGEQYF.

V is TRBV2 and J is TRBJ2-5, with TRBD2 identical over 8 bases. Per the germline V gene, CDR1 is SNHLY and CDR2 is FYNNEI. This CDR3 spans 12 amino acids. V shed 5 bases and J 13 bases; nucleotides not matched to a gene: 9. The CDR3 nucleotides are TGTGCCAGCAGTCACCAAATGGCGGGGGGGTACTTC. Its translation is CASSHQMAGGYF.

The rearrangement uses TRBV7-6 and TRBJ2-3; D call uncertain. Trimming stripped 5 bases from V and 2 bases from J, with 11 bases between. Germline CDR1 reads SGHVS; CDR2 reads FNYEAQ. CDR3 length equals 14 residues. CDR3 coding DNA: TGTGCCAGCAGCCAACCTGGTCCCACAGATACGCAGTATTTT. Residues: CASSQPGPTDTQYF.

The J gene is TRBJ1-6, the V gene TRBV20-1, with D unresolved. Germline loops: CDR1 DFQATT, CDR2 SNEGSKA (reference sequence). The CDR3 runs 21 residues. The germline V and J ends were trimmed by 0 bases and 0 bases, with 24 bases remaining between them. CDR3 bases: TGCAGTGCTAGAGAGAATGTCGGCCAGGATCGGTTAAGCTCCTATAATTCACCCCTCCACTTT. This sequence encodes CSARENVGQDRLSSYNSPLHF.

This sequence joins TRBV10-3 and TRBJ1-2; 9 bases fit TRBD1. CDR3 size: 15 residues. Germline-derived CDR1 and CDR2 are ENHRY and SYGVKD. With 4 bases clipped from V and 8 bases from J, the junction kept 11 bases outside the gene matches. DNA for the CDR3: TGTGCCATCAGTGTATACCCACGGGACAGGGACGGCTACACCTTC. The encoded protein is CAISVYPRDRDGYTF.

This chain joins TRBV5-1 and TRBJ2-5; 7 positions agree with TRBD1. The CDR3 contains 14 residues. CDR1 is SGHRS, CDR2 YFSETQ, per germline. The J segment lost 11 bases and the V segment lost 6 bases, leaving 16 bases of the junction unmatched. The CDR3 DNA follows: TGCGCCAGCACCTCTGGAACAGGGGACAATGAGCAGTACTTC. It translates to CASTSGTGDNEQYF.

The V gene is TRBV4-2, the J gene TRBJ1-2, with D possibly matching TRBD1 (5 bases). The CDR3 loop spans 15 amino acids. Deletions cut 2 bases from V and 0 bases from J, with 10 bases between. The germline gives CDR1 LGHNA, CDR2 YNFKEQ. The CDR3: CASSQSTGANYGYTF. The CDR3 DNA is TGTGCCAGCAGCCAAAGTACAGGAGCTAACTATGGCTACACCTTC.

This chain joins TRBV5-1 and TRBJ2-4; no definite D call. The CDR3 covers 14 residues. The germline V gene has CDR1 SGHRS and CDR2 YFSETQ. V was clipped by 5 bases and J by 13 bases, with 22 bases between them. CDR3 sequence reads: CASSLGGIYVEQYF. In DNA, the CDR3 is TGCGCCAGCAGTTTAGGTGGGATATACGTAGAGCAGTACTTC.

The chain recombines TRBV7-2 with TRBJ2-7, with D hard to call. The CDR3 is 11 residues long. Germline CDR1 and CDR2: SGHTA and FQGNSA. V shed 4 bases and J shed 5 bases, with 6 bases lying between them. As DNA, the CDR3 is TGTGCCAGCAGCTCAAATCACGAGCAGTACTTC. Its protein is CASSSNHEQYF.

The rearrangement uses TRBV7-8 and TRBJ2-5; TRBD2 matches 7 bases. CDR1 is SGHVS and CDR2 is FQNEAQ in the germline V gene. The CDR3 is 14 amino acids. The V and J ends lost 5 bases and 7 bases, in that order; junction bases with no gene match: 10. In DNA, the CDR3 is TGTGCCAGCAGCCCACGGCGTACGGGAGGGACCCAGTACTTC. It yields the protein CASSPRRTGGTQYF.

The rearrangement uses TRBV12-3 or TRBV12-4 and TRBJ2-3; 13 positions agree with TRBD2. There are 17 residues in the CDR3. V was clipped by 6 bases and J by 7 bases; unmatched bases: 13. The CDR3 is CASRTYGTSGMAHTQYF. For the CDR3, the DNA is TGTGCCAGCAGGACATACGGGACTAGCGGGATGGCACATACGCAGTATTTT.

This clonotype has only a few counts. This chain links TRBV29-1 with TRBJ2-7, with TRBD1 matching 8 bases. The germline CDR1 and CDR2 sequences are SQVTM and ANQGSEA. The CDR3 is 14 amino acids. With V trimmed by 2 bases and J by 1 base, 4 bases remained unmatched. The CDR3 DNA reads as TGCAGCGTTGAAAACCGGGACAGGTCCTACGAGCAGTACTTC. It codes for CSVENRDRSYEQYF.

The chain couples TRBV10-3 to TRBJ2-1; a possible D gene is TRBD2 (6 bases). Germline V gene data show CDR1 as ENHRY and CDR2 as SYGVKD. V was clipped by 2 bases and J by 4 bases, with 12 bases between them. CDR3 length equals 15 residues. The CDR3 bases are TGTGCCATCAGTGAGGGCGGGGAGACTTACAATGAGCAGTTCTTC. This encodes CAISEGGETYNEQFF.

The rearrangement links TRBV29-1 to TRBJ2-1; D is unresolved. Germline V gene sequence: CDR1 SQVTM, CDR2 ANQGSEA. Trimming pared 7 bases from V and 4 bases from J, leaving 8 bases between. This CDR3 has 11 residues. The CDR3 sequence is CSGGLYNEQFF. The DNA of the CDR3 is TGCAGCGGTGGATTGTACAATGAGCAGTTCTTC.

The chain recombines TRBV2 with TRBJ2-5; D gene ambiguous. The germline gives CDR1 SNHLY, CDR2 FYNNEI. Trimming took off 8 bases at V and 0 bases at J, with 13 bases between the two ends. The length of the CDR3 is 14 residues. CDR3 protein: CASVTATYQETQYF. The CDR3 bases are TGTGCCAGCGTTACCGCGACGTACCAAGAGACCCAGTACTTC.

V usage is TRBV12-3 or TRBV12-4 and J usage is TRBJ2-5; tentative D call: TRBD2 (6 bases). This CDR3 comprises 17 residues. V lost 2 bases and J 11 bases, leaving 27 bases between the germline ends. The CDR3 is CASSLYNLAGLASRQYF. The CDR3 DNA reads TGTGCCAGCAGTTTATATAACTTGGCAGGGCTAGCGTCGAGGCAGTACTTC.

The chain has TRBV7-6 and TRBJ2-1; TRBD1 matches at 7 bases. The CDR3 covers 18 residues. CDR1 and CDR2 (germline): SGHVS, FNYEAQ. Trimming cost V 5 bases and J 0 bases; bases outside gene matches: 13. The DNA for the CDR3 is TGTGCCAGCAGCCTCTTTTTTGGACAGGATAGCTCCTACAATGAGCAGTTCTTC. Translation: CASSLFFGQDSSYNEQFF.

This clonotype was recorded a few times. The J gene is TRBJ2-1, the V gene TRBV20-1; the D call may be TRBD1 or TRBD2 (6 bases each). Trimming took off 6 bases at V and 8 bases at J, with 23 bases between the two ends. Germline-derived CDR1 and CDR2 are DFQATT and SNEGSKA (reference sequence). The CDR3 totals 15 residues. The CDR3 sequence is CSAGGVGPRVDEQFF. CDR3 bases: TGCAGTGCCGGGGGCGTCGGACCCCGGGTGGATGAGCAGTTCTTC.

This clonotype occurred a few times. This chain uses TRBV7-8 with TRBJ2-5, with 8 positions matching TRBD2. The germline CDR1 and CDR2 sequences are SGHVS and FQNEAQ. This CDR3 is 17 amino acids long. Trimming removed 1 base from V and 6 bases from J; junction bases left unmatched: 13. The CDR3 spells CASSLERLARPGKTQYF. Written as DNA, the CDR3 is TGTGCCAGCAGCTTAGAAAGACTAGCGCGCCCCGGGAAGACCCAGTACTTC. Combining the CDR3 with reference TRBV7-8 and TRBJ2-5 gives the whole variable domain GAGVSQSPRYKVAKRGQDVALRCDPISGHVSLFWYQQALGQGPEFLTYFQNEAQLDKSGLPSDRFFAERPEGSVSTLKIQRTQQEDSAVYLCASSLERLARPGKTQYFGPGTRLLVL.

This clonotype has just one count. The gene calls are TRBV5-1 and TRBJ1-2; perhaps TRBD1 as D (6 bases). CDR3 length: 15 residues. Looked up from germline, CDR1 is SGHRS and CDR2 is YFSETQ. The V end was cut by 4 bases, the J end by 6 bases, with 19 bases between. Written as DNA, the CDR3 is TGCGCCAGCAGCGATCCGGGACACCGAGGGAATGGCTACACCTTC. It translates to CASSDPGHRGNGYTF.

The V and J genes are TRBV5-1 and TRBJ2-5; D tentatively reads TRBD1 or TRBD2 (5 bases each). The germline V gene encodes CDR1 SGHRS and CDR2 YFSETQ. The length of the CDR3 is 14 residues. Trimming pared 3 bases from V and 11 bases from J, leaving 20 bases between. The DNA for the CDR3 is TGCGCCAGCAGCTCTGGGACGGTACCAATGGAGCAGTACTTC. Its translation: CASSSGTVPMEQYF.

The rearrangement uses TRBV20-1 and TRBJ2-1; TRBD2 matches at 13 bases. Germline V gives CDR1 DFQATT, CDR2 SNEGSKA (reference sequence). The CDR3 runs to 15 residues. The junction had 5 bases not matched to a gene; V was cut back by 4 bases and J by 5 bases. The CDR3 nucleotides read TGCAGTGCTAAGGGACTAGCGGGACAAAACAATGAGCAGTTCTTC. It is translated as CSAKGLAGQNNEQFF.